Listed below are T cell receptor beta chains from one sample, sequenced in a study of T-cell memory formation after mild COVID-19. TCRdb independently ran MiXCR on the 5' RACE reads; one entry per CDR3 protein. The table shows 350,000 or so distinct CDR3 sequences, with about 21% occurring only once. Input material: PBMCs or a T cell subset sorted from them (not recorded which). The receptors derive from an adult woman who had mild COVID-19 (a few samples of this study predate the infection). Cell type and time point are not known. Both conserved end residues are part of each CDR3. A D gene is named only where the DNA matches it firmly. Clone size, where shown, is once, few, many, or a class for clones that have expanded.

clone_size | d_call | j_call | v_call | cdr3_aa | cdr3_nt
. | TRBD2 | TRBJ2-3 | TRBV6-5 | CASKRGETSDTQYF | TGTGCCAGCAAGCGGGGGGAGACCTCAGATACGCAGTATTTT
few | TRBD1 | TRBJ2-1 | TRBV11-2 | CASSPDRGGYNEQFF | TGTGCCAGCAGCCCAGACAGGGGCGGTTACAATGAGCAGTTCTTC
. | TRBD2 | TRBJ2-3 | TRBV20-1 | CSTPIRTSGRGTQYF | TGCAGTACGCCTATCCGGACTAGCGGGAGGGGGACGCAGTATTTT
few | . | TRBJ1-2 | TRBV4-3 | CASSLTRGTGYGYTF | TGCGCCAGCAGCCTAACAAGGGGGACCGGCTATGGCTACACCTTC
. | . | TRBJ2-1 | TRBV5-1 | CASSLGERSFEQFF | TGCGCCAGCAGCTTGGGGGAACGGAGCTTTGAGCAGTTCTTC
. | . | TRBJ1-4 | TRBV20-1 | CSASHPTNEKLFF | TGCAGTGCTTCTCACCCAACTAATGAAAAACTGTTTTTT
. | TRBD1 | TRBJ1-2 | TRBV7-2 | CASSLGTGVGYTF | TGTGCCAGCAGCTTAGGGACAGGGGTCGGCTACACCTTC
. | TRBD1 | TRBJ2-6 | TRBV6-5 | CASSYGTGGSGANVLTF | TGTGCCAGCAGTTATGGGACAGGGGGCTCTGGGGCCAACGTCCTGACTTTC
few | TRBD2 | TRBJ2-3 | TRBV3-1 | CASSRSRTSHFTDTQYF | TGTGCCAGCAGCCGATCCCGGACTAGCCATTTCACAGATACGCAGTATTTT
many | . | TRBJ1-1 | TRBV9 | CASIKLAALDTEAFF | TGTGCCAGCATCAAGCTGGCAGCTCTCGACACTGAAGCTTTCTTT
few | . | TRBJ2-6 | TRBV4-3 | CASSQVPGSGANVLTF | TGCGCCAGCAGCCAAGTCCCCGGGTCTGGGGCCAACGTCCTGACTTTC
many | . | TRBJ2-7 | TRBV7-6 | CASSLSRASYEQYF | TGTGCCAGCAGCTTAAGTCGGGCCTCCTACGAGCAGTACTTC
few | . | TRBJ2-7 | TRBV30 | CAWMSRAEQYF | TGTGCCTGGATGTCGCGGGCCGAGCAGTACTTC
few | . | TRBJ2-5 | TRBV5-6 | CASSLGGGPTGETQYF | TGTGCCAGCAGCTTGGGTGGGGGTCCCACCGGGGAGACCCAGTACTTC
. | TRBD2 | TRBJ2-1 | TRBV6-6 | CASSYAGLAGDRFF | TGTGCCAGCAGTTACGCGGGACTAGCGGGAGACCGGTTCTTC
many | . | TRBJ2-7 | TRBV24-1 | CATSETPGFIEQYF | TGTGCCACCAGTGAAACGCCGGGATTCATCGAGCAGTACTTC
. | . | TRBJ2-7 | TRBV4-1 | CASSQGLGSDEQYF | TGCGCCAGCAGCCAAGGACTAGGTTCGGACGAGCAGTACTTC
few | . | TRBJ1-1 | TRBV5-1 | CASSLAAGNAEAFF | TGCGCCAGCAGCTTGGCCGCAGGGAACGCTGAAGCTTTCTTT
few | TRBD1 | TRBJ1-1 | TRBV18 | CASSPPRGQRSMNTEAFF | TGTGCCAGCTCACCACCGAGGGGACAGCGAAGTATGAACACTGAAGCTTTCTTT
many | TRBD1 | TRBJ2-1 | TRBV27 | CASSPSGGQWGEQFF | TGTGCCAGCAGTCCGTCAGGGGGCCAGTGGGGTGAGCAGTTCTTC
. | . | TRBJ2-3 | TRBV7-6 | CASSLRRSTDTQYF | TGTGCCAGCAGCTTACGGCGTAGCACAGATACGCAGTATTTT
few | . | TRBJ1-2 | TRBV24-1 | CATSTDYYYGYTF | TGTGCCACCAGTACTGATTACTACTATGGCTACACCTTC
. | . | TRBJ1-2 | TRBV7-9 | CASSSIADGYTF | TGTGCCAGCAGCTCCATTGCCGATGGCTACACCTTC
few | . | TRBJ1-6 | TRBV5-1 | CASSLDRGVINSPLHF | TGCGCCAGCAGCTTGGATAGGGGGGTGATTAATTCACCCCTCCACTTT
. | . | TRBJ2-2 | TRBV29-1 | CSVGAGELFF | TGCAGCGTTGGCGCCGGGGAGCTGTTTTTT
. | . | TRBJ1-2 | TRBV29-1 | CSAEILGALGYGYTF | TGCAGCGCAGAAATACTTGGGGCCCTGGGGTATGGCTACACCTTC
. | TRBD2 | TRBJ2-7 | TRBV5-4 | CASSPFGAGGYEQYF | TGTGCCAGCAGCCCCTTCGGTGCGGGAGGCTACGAGCAGTACTTC
. | . | TRBJ2-3 | TRBV19 | CASRVFGGSTDTQYF | TGTGCCAGTAGGGTCTTTGGGGGGAGCACAGATACGCAGTATTTT